This T cell receptor beta chain was identified during a study of CD8 T cells in Susac syndrome (dated by TCRdb to between 2019 and 2020). About the full investigation: Whether CD8+ T cell activation and differentiation in Susac syndrome was antigen driven was tested using repertoire sequencing. The study compared CD8+ T cell repertoire clonality among around 11 healthy donors, roughly 14 Susac syndrome patients and 15 or so multiple sclerosis patients.

High-throughput TCR beta sequencing profiled peripheral blood CD8+ and CD4+ T cells from healthy donors, Susac syndrome patients and multiple sclerosis patients. Healthy donors were age- and sex-matched controls. Bulk CD8+ and CD4+ T cells were purified by magnetic negative isolation, whereas CD8+ TEMRA cells were enriched by FACS. Blood was collected in EDTA tubes and processed within 24 hours, with PBMCs isolated through density gradient centrifugation. PBMCs intended for TCR sequencing were cryopreserved in liquid nitrogen and thawed later in a water bath at 37 degrees C. The sorted or isolated CD4+, CD8+ and CD8+ TEMRA cells reached a purity of at least 90%. The paper's findings and limits, for the study overall: The TCR sequencing and HLA analysis was acknowledged to have included a relatively small number of individuals.

Trimming takes 0 bases from V and 2 bases from J, and the germline ends sit 14 bases apart. From cysteine to phenylalanine, the CDR3 is 17 amino acids long. Only the CDR3 part of the read is kept: 51 bases, read in frame from the first base. In the germline V gene, CDR1 corresponds to KGHDR and CDR2 to SFDVKD. RNA was extracted using the RNeasy kit, and about 0.5 to 1 ug of the RNA was reverse transcribed with random hexamers. The immunoSEQ multiplex PCR assay, which covers 54 Vbeta and 13 Jbeta segments, was used to amplify TCR beta CDR3 regions. PCR amplification bias was corrected using a synthetic template baseline for primer optimization and computational correction. For the original study's pipeline: Reads were assigned to V, D and J genes according to IMGT and analyzed in immunoSEQ Analyzer, with only productive sequences retained. To calculate clonality, Shannon entropy was normalized by log2 of the number of productive unique sequences and then subtracted from one. Public and private clones were assessed among the 100 most prevalent clones of each patient and control. A clone was defined as Susac-specific if it was absent from the healthy and MS cohorts, from more than 850 published viral clones and from other ImmuneACCESS disease sequences. TCRdb handled the public reads itself, with Q25 trimming in fastp and clone calling in MiXCR, and kept productive beta chains. Each CDR3 protein appears once, grouped with its most common genes and DNA. TCRdb, rather than the study authors, made the V and J calls. This sample gives tens of thousands of distinct CDR3 sequences in total; over 90% of them show up just once. Together, the top ten hold less than 0.3% of the sample.

For this clonotype: Its antigen has not been determined. No base qualities exist here, and no much larger clone lies one base off it.

The receptor was derived from a human donor in good health. The sequence joins TRBV24-1 to TRBJ2-3; a weak D assignment points to TRBD1 (6 bases agree). The material sequenced was CD8+ T cells from PBMCs. The nucleotide sequence is TGTGCCACCAGTGATTTGGCACAGGGAAAAATCACAGATACGCAGTATTTT. This codes for CATSDLAQGKITDTQYF.